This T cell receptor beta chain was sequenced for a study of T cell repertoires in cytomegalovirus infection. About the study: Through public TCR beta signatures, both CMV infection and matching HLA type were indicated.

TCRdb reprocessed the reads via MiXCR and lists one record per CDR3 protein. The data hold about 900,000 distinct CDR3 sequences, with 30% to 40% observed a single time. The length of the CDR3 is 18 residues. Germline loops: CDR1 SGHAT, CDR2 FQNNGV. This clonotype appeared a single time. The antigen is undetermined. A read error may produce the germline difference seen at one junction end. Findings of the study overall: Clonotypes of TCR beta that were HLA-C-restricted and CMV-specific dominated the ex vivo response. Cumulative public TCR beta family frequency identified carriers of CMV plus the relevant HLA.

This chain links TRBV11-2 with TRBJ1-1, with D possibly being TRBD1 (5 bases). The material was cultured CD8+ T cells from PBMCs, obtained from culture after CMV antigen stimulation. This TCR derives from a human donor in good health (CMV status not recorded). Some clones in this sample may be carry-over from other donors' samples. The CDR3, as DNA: TGTGCCAACAGCTTAACGGTGGGGAGGGAGGGGAAAGGCACTGAAGCTTTCTTT. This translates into CANSLTVGREGKGTEAFF.